The 23 T cell receptor beta chains reported below all come from one sample, sequenced in a study of cytomegalovirus exposure and HLA in healthy donors. Primers for the PCR totalled 60 Vbeta and 13 Jbeta. Profiled with immunoSEQ multiplex PCR; TCRdb holds only in-frame clones, not every one. The data contain 200,000 or so clones, around 79% of them singletons. What was sequenced was PBMCs. The receptors were gathered from a male donor in good health and CMV-seropositive.

The chain carries TRBV7-8 and TRBJ1-5; tentatively, D is TRBD1 (6 bases). Trimming cost V 5 bases and J 7 bases, with 12 bases left between them. This CDR3 spans 13 amino acids. Germline CDR1 is SGHVS and CDR2 is FQNEAQ. CDR3 in DNA: TGTGCCAGCAGCCTCACAGGGAAACAGCCCCAGCATTTT. Translated, it gives CASSLTGKQPQHF.

The rearrangement uses TRBV30 and TRBJ1-5; D might be TRBD1 (6 bases). The V end lost 1 base, the J end lost 4 bases, and 8 bases lay between the germline ends. Germline V CDR1 and CDR2: GTSNPN, SVGIG (reference sequence). The CDR3 length is 13 residues. CDR3 in DNA: TGTGCCTGGAGTGCGGACAGAAATCAGCCCCAGCATTTT. It specifies CAWSADRNQPQHF.

The genes are TRBV2 and TRBJ1-1; the D is unclear. Per germline, CDR1 SNHLY and CDR2 FYNNEI. The CDR3 consists of 14 residues. Trimming left V 7 bases short and J 10 bases short, with 22 bases between. The CDR3, as DNA: TGTGCCAGCAATCTTCGGGCCCTAGGAGGAGTAGCTTTCTTT. It yields the protein CASNLRALGGVAFF.

The CDR3 region has the DNA TGTGCCAGCAGCGACCTCGGACAGGGGACGCCCGGCTACACCTTC. This translates into CASSDLGQGTPGYTF. This chain links TRBV9 with TRBJ1-2; 9 bases align to TRBD1. Germline CDR1 reads SGDLS; CDR2 reads YYNGEE. The ends lost 3 bases at V and 8 bases at J; junction bases unmatched: 11. CDR3 length: 15 residues.

The chain employs TRBV27 and TRBJ2-1, with a possible D match to TRBD1 (6 bases). The CDR3 spans 15 residues. V lost 1 base and J lost 7, with 14 bases in between. Germline CDR1 reads MNHEY; CDR2 reads SMNVEV (reference sequence). The DNA of the CDR3 is TGTGCCAGCAGTTTATTAGGGCAGGGGAAAAATGAGCAGTTCTTC. Translated: CASSLLGQGKNEQFF.

The chain has TRBV7-9 and TRBJ1-4; D gene unclear. The CDR3 is 15 amino acids. In germline, CDR1 is SEHNR, CDR2 FQNEAQ (reference sequence). Trimming stripped 2 bases from V and 5 bases from J, with 12 bases between. The DNA of the CDR3 is TGTGCCAGCAGCTTACCCCTCTACCGAAATGAAAAACTGTTTTTT. Translating it yields CASSLPLYRNEKLFF.

The V call is TRBV19, the J call TRBJ2-7; TRBD2 aligns across 11 bases. Germline lookup yields CDR1 LNHDA and CDR2 SQIVND (reference sequence). J lost 2 bases, V lost 8 bases, and 8 bases had no gene match. CDR3 size: 15 residues. The CDR3 DNA sequence: TGTGCCAGTGCCTCGGGACTAGCGGCCGCCTACGAGCAGTACTTC. Its protein product is CASASGLAAAYEQYF.

This rearrangement joins TRBV6-6 to TRBJ2-2, with D possibly being TRBD2 (6 bases). CDR1 is MNHNY and CDR2 is SVGAGI in the germline V gene (reference sequence). This CDR3 comprises 15 residues. V dropped 5 bases and J dropped 0 bases, with 10 bases sitting between them. CDR3 region: CASSKLAPNTGELFF. The CDR3, as DNA: TGTGCCAGCAGTAAACTAGCCCCGAACACCGGGGAGCTGTTTTTT.

The V gene is TRBV5-4, the J gene TRBJ1-2, with a weak D call TRBD1 (5 bases). CDR1 is SGHNT, CDR2 YYREEE, per germline (reference sequence). V was trimmed by 4 bases and J by 2 bases, leaving 12 bases between them. The CDR3 consists of 14 residues. The CDR3 loop reads CASSPGQNNYGYTF. DNA of the CDR3: TGTGCCAGCAGCCCCGGACAAAACAACTATGGCTACACCTTC.

The chain uses TRBV7-6 and TRBJ2-3; 7 nucleotides agree with TRBD2. The germline CDR1 and CDR2 sequences are SGHVS and FNYEAQ. J lost 4 bases, V lost 1 base, and 5 bases had no gene match. The CDR3 has 15 residues. CDR3: CASSLVGGGADTQYF. CDR3 DNA: TGTGCCAGCAGCTTAGTGGGCGGGGGTGCAGATACGCAGTATTTT.

V is TRBV4-3 and J is TRBJ2-6, with D maybe TRBD1 (6 bases). This CDR3 is built from 18 residues. The ends were cut back, 0 bases at V and 0 bases at J, with 12 bases in the middle. CDR1 LGHNA and CDR2 YSLEER come from the germline V gene. The chain's CDR3 is CASSQDRGASSGANVLTF. The CDR3 coding sequence is TGCGCCAGCAGCCAAGACAGGGGCGCTAGCTCTGGGGCCAACGTCCTGACTTTC.

This clone was seen only once. This rearrangement joins TRBV4-3 to TRBJ2-7; possibly TRBD2 for D (5 bases). V lost 0 bases and J lost 9, with 18 bases in between. The CDR3 covers 15 residues. Germline V gene sequence: CDR1 LGHNA, CDR2 YSLEER. The CDR3 sequence: CASSQESAGRTLQYF. DNA of the CDR3: TGCGCCAGCAGCCAAGAGAGTGCGGGTAGGACCTTGCAGTACTTC.

The chain couples TRBV4-3 to TRBJ2-2; 12 positions match TRBD2. Per the germline V gene, CDR1 is LGHNA and CDR2 is YSLEER. The CDR3 consists of 17 residues. J lost 4 bases, V lost 8 bases, and 11 bases had no gene match. The CDR3 sequence: CASSSAASGRATGELFF. CDR3 bases: TGCGCCAGCTCCTCCGCAGCTAGCGGGAGGGCCACCGGGGAGCTGTTTTTT.

V usage is TRBV9 and J usage is TRBJ2-2; weak D call: TRBD1 (6 bases). Trimming pared 3 bases from V and 2 bases from J, leaving 11 bases between. This CDR3 contains 15 residues. CDR1 and CDR2 from the germline V gene are SGDLS and YYNGEE. The CDR3 bases are TGTGCCAGCAGCGCGACAGGAGTTAACACCGGGGAGCTGTTTTTT. Protein: CASSATGVNTGELFF.

The chain uses TRBV4-2 and TRBJ2-5; the D gene is possibly TRBD2 (7 bases). This CDR3 has 16 residues. V lost 1 base and J lost 5, with 17 bases in between. Per the germline V gene, CDR1 is LGHNA and CDR2 is YNFKEQ. In DNA, the CDR3 is TGTGCCAGCAGCCAAGGGGTGGGGGGGGGCTGGGAGACCCAGTACTTC. Encoded protein: CASSQGVGGGWETQYF.

This sequence joins TRBV14 and TRBJ2-3; D perhaps matches TRBD1 (5 bases). Germline assignment: CDR1 SGHDN and CDR2 FVKESK. This CDR3 region has 14 residues. Between the trimmed V and J ends, which lost 3 bases and 3 bases, there was a span of 10 bases. This CDR3 reads CASSQTRVTDTQYF. CDR3 DNA: TGTGCCAGCAGCCAGACCAGGGTGACAGATACGCAGTATTTT.

CDR3 loop: CAISEAGGPTDTQYF. The CDR3 coding sequence is TGTGCCATCAGTGAGGCGGGGGGGCCGACAGATACGCAGTATTTT. The rearrangement links TRBV10-3 to TRBJ2-3; 9 bases are shared with TRBD2. Germline V gene sequence: CDR1 ENHRY, CDR2 SYGVKD. The trim removed 2 bases at V and 3 bases at J, leaving 3 bases unmatched. The CDR3 has 15 residues.

The rearrangement uses TRBV11-2 and TRBJ2-1, with a weak D call TRBD2 (6 bases). This CDR3 region has 14 residues. V was shortened by 0 bases and J by 4 bases, with 7 bases between the two germline ends. Looked up from germline, CDR1 is SGHAT and CDR2 is FQNNGV. This chain's CDR3 is CASSLDGRYNEQFF. The DNA of the CDR3 is TGTGCCAGCAGCTTAGATGGGAGGTACAATGAGCAGTTCTTC.

J is TRBJ2-1 and V is TRBV7-3; TRBD2 aligns across 10 bases. This CDR3 is built from 18 residues. The junction had 11 bases not matched to a gene; V was cut back by 3 bases and J by 3 bases. The germline gives CDR1 SGHTA, CDR2 FQGTGA. CDR3 coding DNA: TGTGCCAGCAGCTTCCGCGCTTTAGCGGGGGGCGTCTACAATGAGCAGTTCTTC. Its protein product is CASSFRALAGGVYNEQFF.

This clone occurred once. The chain is built from TRBV7-3 and TRBJ2-1; 10 bases align to TRBD2. J gave up 4 bases and V 9 bases, and 9 bases lay outside the gene matches. Germline CDR1 SGHTA, CDR2 FQGTGA. The CDR3 has 15 amino acids. The CDR3: CASMLTSGLYNEQFF. As DNA, the CDR3 is TGTGCCAGTATGCTGACTAGCGGGCTTTACAATGAGCAGTTCTTC.

This clone is a singleton in its sample. The J gene is TRBJ1-4, the V gene TRBV7-6; 10 bases are a match to TRBD1. V was pared by 4 bases and J by 7 bases, with 12 bases of the junction left unmatched. In germline, CDR1 is SGHVS, CDR2 FNYEAQ. This CDR3 comprises 17 residues. DNA for the CDR3: TGTGCCAGCAGCTCGGGACAGGGGCCCCGGCCGGGTGAAAAACTGTTTTTT. Protein product: CASSSGQGPRPGEKLFF.

The sample holds one count of this clone. The J gene is TRBJ2-7, the V gene TRBV5-4; maybe TRBD2 (6 bases). Trimming removed 0 bases at V and 2 bases at J, with 12 bases between. Germline V gene sequence: CDR1 SGHNT, CDR2 YYREEE (reference sequence). This CDR3 is built from 15 residues. CDR3 in amino acids: CASSLDGGGTYEQYF. In DNA form, the CDR3 reads TGTGCCAGCAGCTTGGATGGGGGAGGCACCTACGAGCAGTACTTC.

The chain carries TRBV9 and TRBJ1-5; 8 bases line up with TRBD1. Trimming removed 0 bases from V and 5 bases from J; junction bases left unmatched: 4. The CDR3 extends over 15 amino acids. Germline values: CDR1 SGDLS, CDR2 YYNGEE. CDR3: CASSVGRGLYQPQHF. In DNA, the CDR3 is TGTGCCAGCAGCGTAGGCAGGGGGCTTTATCAGCCCCAGCATTTT.